The 24 T cell receptor beta chains given below trace back to one sample, sequenced in a study of vaccination and CD4 T cells after COVID-19. The sample's treatment: approximately nine-day PBMC culture with coronavirus spike peptide pools or control peptides (ViraFEST assay). These receptors have no known antigen. The Oncomine TCR Beta short-read assay was what sequenced the DNA obtained from cultured CD4+ T cells. MiXCR was run by TCRdb on the PCR reads, yielding one entry per CDR3 protein. Among about 13,000 distinct CDR3 sequences, around 47% were seen once, and the ten largest hold roughly an eighth. Specimen: CD4+ T cells from blood, cultured in vitro. The receptor source for this set is a human donor who had recovered from COVID-19.

The genes are TRBV28 and TRBJ2-5; TRBD1 matches at 7 bases. With V trimmed by 6 bases and J by 5 bases, 6 bases remained unmatched. The CDR3 loop spans 13 amino acids. Germline CDR1 reads MDHEN; CDR2 reads SYDVKM. CDR3 sequence reads: CASRDRPRETQYF. Written as DNA, the CDR3 is TGTGCCAGCAGGGACAGGCCCCGGGAGACCCAGTACTTC.

This chain links TRBV29-1 with TRBJ2-3; D might be TRBD1 (7 bases). V shed 4 bases and J shed 4 bases, with 9 bases lying between them. This CDR3 spans 12 amino acids. Germline CDR1 is SQVTM and CDR2 is ANQGSEA. The CDR3 region is CSVARGADTQYF. The DNA for the CDR3 is TGCAGCGTTGCCAGGGGGGCAGATACGCAGTATTTT.

The V gene is TRBV11-2, the J gene TRBJ2-7; 10 bases are shared with TRBD2. V lost 6 bases to trimming and J lost 2 bases; unmatched junction nucleotides: 10. CDR1 is SGHAT and CDR2 is FQNNGV in the germline V gene. The CDR3 runs to 16 residues. The CDR3: CASRSPRTSGPYEQYF. The CDR3 DNA reads TGTGCCAGCAGATCCCCTCGGACTAGCGGTCCCTACGAGCAGTACTTC.

This clonotype was seen more than once but under ten times. The V gene is TRBV5-8, the J gene TRBJ1-5, with no clear D. The V and J ends lost 2 bases and 0 bases respectively, with 3 bases between them. This CDR3 has 13 residues. The germline V gene has CDR1 SGHTS and CDR2 YDEGEE. The CDR3 coding sequence is TGTGCCAGCAGCTTCTCTAGCAATCAGCCCCAGCATTTT. Translation: CASSFSSNQPQHF.

In this sample, this clonotype turned up once. V gene TRBV7-3 combines with J gene TRBJ2-7; D is ambiguous. Trimming pared 0 bases from V and 7 bases from J, leaving 10 bases between. CDR3 length: 13 amino acids. Per the germline V gene, CDR1 is SGHTA and CDR2 is FQGTGA. This CDR3 is CASSLTTYKEQYF. As DNA, the CDR3 is TGTGCCAGCAGCTTAACCACCTACAAAGAGCAGTACTTC.

This clonotype is a singleton in its sample. The chain combines TRBV20-1 with TRBJ2-7; 7 nucleotides match TRBD1. Germline-derived CDR1 and CDR2 are DFQATT and SNEGSKA (reference sequence). The CDR3 has 14 residues. The trim removed 6 bases at V and 2 bases at J, leaving 10 bases unmatched. The CDR3, as DNA: TGCAGTGCCAAACCGGGACAGTCCCCCTACGAGCAGTACTTC. Amino acids: CSAKPGQSPYEQYF.

This clonotype rates as medium-sized. This chain links TRBV2 with TRBJ1-5; 8 bases are a match to TRBD1. V lost 5 bases and J lost 3; bases outside the gene matches: 3. The germline V gene encodes CDR1 SNHLY and CDR2 FYNNEI. This CDR3 spans 14 amino acids. The CDR3 region is CASSTDRDNQPQHF. DNA for the CDR3: TGTGCCAGCAGTACGGACAGGGACAATCAGCCCCAGCATTTT.

The chain joins TRBV7-8 to TRBJ2-7; no firm D call. Trimming shortened V by 1 base and J by 9 bases, and 7 bases separated the two germline ends. Germline values: CDR1 SGHVS, CDR2 FQNEAQ. The CDR3 length is 11 residues. The CDR3 coding sequence is TGTGCCAGCAGCTTAGATACTGTGCAGTACTTC. Protein: CASSLDTVQYF.

This CDR3 is CASSEGGSPTDTQYF. DNA of the CDR3: TGTGCCAGCAGTGAAGGCGGGAGTCCCACAGATACGCAGTATTTT. The chain links TRBV2 to TRBJ2-3, with TRBD2 matching 7 bases. Germline-derived CDR1 and CDR2 are SNHLY and FYNNEI. The CDR3 is 15 amino acids. V was pared by 1 base and J by 2 bases, with 3 bases of the junction left unmatched.

This chain joins TRBV7-2 and TRBJ2-6; D is unclear. In germline, CDR1 is SGHTA, CDR2 FQGNSA. The CDR3 has 17 residues. V gave up 0 bases and J gave up 0 bases, with 9 bases separating them. This chain's CDR3 is CASSLASAISGANVLTF. The CDR3 DNA is TGTGCCAGCAGCTTAGCATCGGCCATCTCTGGGGCCAACGTCCTGACTTTC.

This clonotype appeared a single time. Mismatch with germline at one junction end may stem from a read error. The genes are TRBV7-6 and TRBJ2-2; D is tentatively TRBD1 or TRBD2 (5 bases each). Germline CDR1 reads SGHVS; CDR2 reads FNYEAQ. The CDR3 length is 15 residues. The chain's CDR3 is CASSLGDRNIGELFF. The CDR3, as DNA: TGTGCCAGCAGCTTAGGGGACCGAAACATCGGGGAGCTGTTTTTT.

This clonotype has just a few counts. The chain uses TRBV6-2 or TRBV6-3 and TRBJ1-2; D is uncertain. Germline V gene lookup returns CDR1 MNHEY and CDR2 SVGEGT. The CDR3 has 11 residues. Trimming stripped 8 bases from V and 0 bases from J, with 4 bases between. The chain's CDR3 is CASGTNYGYTF. The CDR3, as DNA: TGTGCCAGCGGTACTAACTATGGCTACACCTTC.

The rearrangement uses TRBV7-3 and TRBJ2-3; the D is unclear. The V end was cut by 5 bases, the J end by 5 bases, with 11 bases between. Germline values: CDR1 SGHTA, CDR2 FQGTGA. This CDR3 region has 13 residues. The CDR3, as DNA: TGTGCCAGCAGCCTGGACCGGTTAGATACGCAGTATTTT. This gives the protein CASSLDRLDTQYF. Full variable domain (remainder filled in from reference TRBV7-3 and TRBJ2-3): GAGVSQTPSNKVTEKGKYVELRCDPISGHTALYWYRQSLGQGPEFLIYFQGTGAADDSGLPNDRFFAVRPEGSVSTLKIQRTERGDSAVYLCASSLDRLDTQYFGPGTRLTVL.

The chain recombines TRBV11-2 with TRBJ1-1; TRBD1 is a possible D gene (6 bases). Germline-derived CDR1 and CDR2 are SGHAT and FQNNGV. The CDR3 consists of 16 residues. V shed 3 bases and J shed 4 bases, with 18 bases lying between them. CDR3 in DNA: TGTGCCAGCAGCTTCCTACTTCAGGGGCGGGGCACTGAAGCTTTCTTT. It is translated as CASSFLLQGRGTEAFF. The variable domain in full, with the rest retrieved from reference TRBV11-2 and TRBJ1-1, is EAGVAQSPRYKIIEKRQSVAFWCNPISGHATLYWYQQILGQGPKLLIQFQNNGVVDDSQLPKDRFSAERLKGVDSTLKIQPAKLEDSAVYLCASSFLLQGRGTEAFFGQGTRLTVV.

The chain couples TRBV18 to TRBJ1-2; the match to TRBD1 covers 8 bases. Germline loops: CDR1 KGHSH, CDR2 LQKENI. The CDR3 covers 15 residues. V lost 6 bases and J lost 7; bases outside the gene matches: 13. The CDR3 nucleotides read TGTGCCAGCTCTCCAGACCAGGGGGCGCGAAGTGGCTACACCTTC. As protein: CASSPDQGARSGYTF.

CDR3 in DNA: TGTGCCAGCAGCCCCGGGACAGCGGATGGCTACACCTTC. Residues: CASSPGTADGYTF. This sequence joins TRBV14 and TRBJ1-2, with 7 bases fitting TRBD1. After removal of 4 bases from V and 6 bases from J, the junction contained 5 bases not matched to a gene. Germline CDR1 SGHDN, CDR2 FVKESK. The CDR3 has 13 amino acids.

The chain has TRBV24-1 and TRBJ1-4; 7 nucleotides line up with TRBD1. The CDR3 has 15 amino acids. Germline CDR1 and CDR2: KGHDR and SFDVKD. V was clipped by 4 bases and J by 7 bases; unmatched bases: 8. CDR3 protein: CATSDPRGDGEKLFF. The CDR3 nucleotides are TGTGCCACCAGTGACCCCAGGGGGGACGGTGAAAAACTGTTTTTT.

The chain couples TRBV11-3 to TRBJ2-1; D may be TRBD1 or TRBD2 (5 bases each). Trimming stripped 6 bases from V and 2 bases from J, with 11 bases between. The germline V gene encodes CDR1 SGHNT and CDR2 YENEEA. The CDR3 consists of 14 residues. The CDR3, as DNA: TGTGCCAGCAGTTTTTCGGGACCCTACAATGAGCAGTTCTTC. Amino acids: CASSFSGPYNEQFF.

This rearrangement joins TRBV29-1 to TRBJ1-3; TRBD1 is a possible D gene (6 bases). The V end was cut by 8 bases, the J end by 4 bases, with 15 bases between. The CDR3 is made up of 13 amino acids. CDR1 is SQVTM and CDR2 is ANQGSEA in the germline V gene. The CDR3 protein is CSHPGGDGNTIYF. In DNA form, the CDR3 reads TGCAGCCACCCCGGGGGCGACGGAAACACCATATATTTT.

The CDR3 reads CASSLEGTESGEQYF. The CDR3 DNA sequence: TGTGCCAGCAGCTTAGAGGGCACAGAGTCAGGGGAGCAGTACTTC. The rearrangement links TRBV7-6 to TRBJ2-7; D is possibly TRBD1 (5 bases). The CDR3 sequence is 15 residues long. The germline gives CDR1 SGHVS, CDR2 FNYEAQ. V shed 1 base and J shed 7 bases, with 17 bases lying between them.

This sequence joins TRBV11-2 and TRBJ1-3; the D is unclear. Germline assignment: CDR1 SGHAT and CDR2 FQNNGV. The CDR3 is 16 amino acids. Between the trimmed V and J ends, which lost 5 bases and 4 bases, there was a span of 18 bases. The CDR3 region has the DNA TGTGCCAGCAGCCAAGATAGGGAGGCCTTGGGAAACACCATATATTTT. It specifies CASSQDREALGNTIYF.

This chain links TRBV2 with TRBJ1-6; D possibly corresponds to TRBD1 (5 bases). The CDR3 contains 13 residues. CDR1 and CDR2 (germline): SNHLY, FYNNEI. With 3 bases removed from V and 8 bases from J, the gap between germline ends came to 8 bases. CDR3: CASSEGRDSPLHF. CDR3 DNA: TGTGCCAGCAGTGAGGGGCGGGATTCACCCCTCCACTTT.

This clonotype was observed a few times. V is TRBV27 and J is TRBJ1-2; no reliable D call. The CDR3 is 14 amino acids. Trimming removed 8 bases at V and 8 bases at J, with 21 bases between. Germline V gene sequence: CDR1 MNHEY, CDR2 SMNVEV (reference sequence). The CDR3 reads CASGRPDSIGGYTF. As DNA, the CDR3 is TGTGCCAGCGGGCGTCCGGACTCTATCGGGGGCTACACCTTC.

This clonotype was recorded a few times. This rearrangement joins TRBV23-1 to TRBJ1-2; D ambiguous. TRBV23-1 is an open reading frame, and its role is uncertain. The V gene lost 2 bases and the J gene lost 8 bases, with 15 bases spanning the gap. The CDR3 covers 14 residues. Here the CDR3 DNA reads TGCGCCAGCAGTCAACTTCCAATTTATCGCGGCTACACCTTC. Encoded protein: CASSQLPIYRGYTF.